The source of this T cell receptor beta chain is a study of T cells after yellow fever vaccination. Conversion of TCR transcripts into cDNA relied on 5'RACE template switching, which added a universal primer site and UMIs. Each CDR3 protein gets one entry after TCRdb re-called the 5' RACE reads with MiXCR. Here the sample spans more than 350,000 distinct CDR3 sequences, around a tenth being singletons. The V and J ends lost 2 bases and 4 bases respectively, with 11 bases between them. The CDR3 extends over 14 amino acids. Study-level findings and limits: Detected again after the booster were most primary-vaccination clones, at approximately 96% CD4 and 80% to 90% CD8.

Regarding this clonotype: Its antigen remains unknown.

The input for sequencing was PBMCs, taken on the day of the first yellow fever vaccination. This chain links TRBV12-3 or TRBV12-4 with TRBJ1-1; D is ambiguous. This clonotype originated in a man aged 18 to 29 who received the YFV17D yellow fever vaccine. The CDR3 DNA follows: TGTGCCAGCAGTTTATTGAGAGGGAGCACTGAAGCTTTCTTT. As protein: CASSLLRGSTEAFF.